This T cell receptor beta chain was recorded in a study of blood T cell repertoires in COVID-19 (dated by TCRdb to the early 2020s). For the wider study: The collaborator samples originated in the United States, Italy and Spain and spanned the acute and convalescent phases of COVID-19. The sample metadata nearly always contained a de-identified subject ID, COVID-19 status, age in years and sex. Samples were obtained from the ongoing ImmuneRACE study (first 160 participants) and from over 1,000 subjects provided by 6 global collaborators. Deeply sampled blood TCRbeta repertoires from subjects exposed to, actively infected with, or recovered from COVID-19 were included in the dataset. The prospective study material was composed of cDNA or gDNA derived from T cells, B-cell-depleted T cells, or PBMCs. Where available, HLA class I and class II types were taken from metadata supplied by the sample provider and were not determined by assay-based typing. The repertoires were made available in a free public database intended to serve as a resource for research on the immune response to SARS-CoV-2. Broader findings and caveats from the paper: The quantity of clinical and demographic metadata differed by source and by participant and was supplied without curation.

Turning to this clone: Its target antigen remains unknown. Per-base quality was not reported, and no clone a single base away is much larger than it.

V and J lose 8 bases and 3 bases, and a span of 20 bases separates them. The germline V gene supplies CDR1 SGHVS and CDR2 FQNEAQ. The CDR3 holds 16 amino acids from the cysteine to the phenylalanine. Kept here is only the CDR3 DNA, which spans 48 bases and is read in frame from base 1. The collaborating institutions used their own protocols to collect whole blood in K2EDTA tubes. Collaborator samples were shipped for TCRbeta analysis as frozen whole blood, isolated PBMCs, or DNA extracted from either sample type. The immunoSEQ Assay, a bias-controlled multiplex PCR, was used to amplify TCRbeta CDR3 regions from genomic DNA. The authors processed their data as follows. The number of nucleated cells in each sample was estimated from the amplification of reference gene primers within the assay. To quantify the absolute abundance of each unique TCRbeta CDR3 rearrangement, sequence reads were collapsed and filtered. For each sample, productive Simpson clonality was calculated as the square root of Simpson's diversity index over productive rearrangements. The immuneACCESS repertoire file appears here via TCRdb, limited to in-frame rearrangements. These files lack a portion of the clones; in checked studies, under half of the deficit traces to unresolved V genes, and the cause of the others is not known. V, J and clone size derive from that table, while D and trimming were established from the DNA sequence. The sample yields approximately 180,000 clones; 80% to 90% were counted once. Roughly 1.4% of the sample lies in the top ten.

This receptor was identified in a woman in her forties or fifties with acute or convalescent COVID-19. Sequenced: peripheral blood. The chain joins TRBV7-8 to TRBJ1-5, with TRBD1 perhaps the D gene, on 5 matching bases. The DNA sequence reads TGTGCCAGCGCCTACCAAGGGGTTCGGGTCAATCAGCCCCAGCATTTT. Protein translation: CASAYQGVRVNQPQHF.